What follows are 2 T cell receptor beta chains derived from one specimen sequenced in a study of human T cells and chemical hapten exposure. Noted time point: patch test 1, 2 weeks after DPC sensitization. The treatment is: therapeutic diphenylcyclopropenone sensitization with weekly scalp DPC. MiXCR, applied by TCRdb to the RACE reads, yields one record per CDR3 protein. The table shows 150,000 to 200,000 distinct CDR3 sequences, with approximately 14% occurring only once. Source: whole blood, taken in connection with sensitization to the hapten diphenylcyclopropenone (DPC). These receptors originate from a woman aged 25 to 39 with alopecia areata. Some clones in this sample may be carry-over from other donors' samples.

The DNA of the CDR3 is TGTGCTAGTGATGGGACAGGAACCTATGGCTACACCTTC. Encoded protein: CASDGTGTYGYTF. J is TRBJ1-2 and V is TRBV12-5, with 8 bases fitting TRBD1. Germline CDR1 LGHNT, CDR2 FRNRAP. This CDR3 contains 13 residues. V trimming: 7 bases; J trimming: 4 bases; junction bases outside the gene matches: 5. The full variable domain, with the rest looked up from reference TRBV12-5 and TRBJ1-2, is DARVTQTPRHKVTEMGQEVTMRCQPILGHNTVFWYRQTMMQGLELLAYFRNRAPLDDSGMPKDRFSAEMPDATLATLKIQPSEPRDSAVYFCASDGTGTYGYTFGSGTRLTVV.

CDR3 residues: CSARGTPGQETYSNQPQHF. CDR3 nucleotide sequence: TGCAGTGCTAGAGGCACCCCGGGACAGGAGACTTATAGCAATCAGCCCCAGCATTTT. The V and J genes are TRBV20-1 and TRBJ1-5; 8 nucleotides agree with TRBD1. The CDR3 is made up of 19 amino acids. From germline, CDR1 is DFQATT and CDR2 SNEGSKA (reference sequence). V dropped 1 base and J dropped 0; count of bases not matched to a gene: 14.